This T cell receptor (beta chain) appears in the sequencing data of a study of T cells in Graves' hyperthyroidism and ophthalmopathy. Findings of the study overall: Ophthalmopathy was model-predicted a median approximately 6.4 months pre-onset. Ophthalmopathy could be told apart from stable hyperthyroidism with a 13 V-J model.

The V gene lost 3 bases and the J gene lost 4 bases, with 10 bases spanning the gap. CDR3 size: 13 residues. Germline CDR1 is SEHNR and CDR2 is FQNEAQ (reference sequence). Amplified TCR beta CDR3 regions derived from RNA transcripts. RT-PCR in the first round (using the HTBI primer set) targeted the TCR CDR3. TCRdb reprocessed the multiplex PCR reads via MiXCR and lists one record per CDR3 protein. The data show hundreds of thousands of distinct CDR3 sequences, over 40% seen once. This clonotype was seen many times. Its specificity is unknown. Material: peripheral blood or thyroid tissue (not recorded which). The chain has TRBV7-9 and TRBJ2-7; the D is unclear. This sequence was found in an adult man with Graves' disease, either hyperthyroidism or ophthalmopathy (not recorded which). DNA of the CDR3: TGTGCCAGCAGCTTCCAGATGACTTACGAGCAGTACTTC. This gives the protein CASSFQMTYEQYF.